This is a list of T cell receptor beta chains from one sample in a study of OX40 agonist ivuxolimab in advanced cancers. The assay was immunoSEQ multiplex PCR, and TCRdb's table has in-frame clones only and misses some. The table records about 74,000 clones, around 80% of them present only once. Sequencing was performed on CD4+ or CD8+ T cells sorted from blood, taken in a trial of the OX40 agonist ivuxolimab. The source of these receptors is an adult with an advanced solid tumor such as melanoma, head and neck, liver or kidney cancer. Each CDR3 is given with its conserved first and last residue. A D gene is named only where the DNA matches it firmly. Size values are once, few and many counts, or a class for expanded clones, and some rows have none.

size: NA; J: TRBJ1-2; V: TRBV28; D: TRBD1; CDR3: CASSLTGTGRLGYTF; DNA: TGTGCCAGCAGTTTAACCGGGACAGGACGCCTTGGCTACACCTTC
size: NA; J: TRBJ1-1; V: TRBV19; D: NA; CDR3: CASHTTANTEAFF; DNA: TGTGCCAGTCATACGACAGCGAACACTGAAGCTTTCTTT
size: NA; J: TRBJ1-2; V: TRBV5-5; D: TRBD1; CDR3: CASSLAEPGGHGYTF; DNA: TGTGCCAGCAGCTTGGCCGAGCCAGGGGGGCATGGCTACACCTTC
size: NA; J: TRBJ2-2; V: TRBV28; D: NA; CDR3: CASSSASAGNGELFF; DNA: TGTGCCAGCAGTTCCGCCAGCGCGGGGAACGGGGAGCTGTTTTTT
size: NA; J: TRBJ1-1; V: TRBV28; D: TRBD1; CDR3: CATHRGLNTEAFF; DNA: TGTGCCACCCACAGGGGGCTGAACACTGAAGCTTTCTTT
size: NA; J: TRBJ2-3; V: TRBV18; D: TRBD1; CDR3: CASSPPRQGGTDTQYF; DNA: TGTGCCAGCTCACCACCGAGACAGGGGGGCACAGATACGCAGTATTTT
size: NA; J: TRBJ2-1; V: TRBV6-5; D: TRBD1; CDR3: CASSSSRGYNEQFF; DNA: TGTGCCAGCAGTTCCTCCAGGGGGTACAATGAGCAGTTCTTC
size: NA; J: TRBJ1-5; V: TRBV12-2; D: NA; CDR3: CASRLGVVLGGNQPQHF; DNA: TGTGCAAGTCGCTTAGGGGTCGTTTTGGGTGGCAATCAGCCCCAGCATTTT
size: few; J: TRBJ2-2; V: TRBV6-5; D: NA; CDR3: CASRPAGNTGELFF; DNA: TGTGCCAGCAGACCCGCCGGGAACACCGGGGAGCTGTTTTTT
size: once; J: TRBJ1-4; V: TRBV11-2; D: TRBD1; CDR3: CASSPSSNRGQTNEKLFF; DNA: TGTGCCAGCAGCCCTAGCTCAAACAGGGGGCAAACTAATGAAAAACTGTTTTTT
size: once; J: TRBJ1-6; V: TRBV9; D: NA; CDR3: CASSSGGTHSPLHF; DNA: TGTGCCAGCAGTAGCGGAGGAACTCATTCACCCCTCCACTTT
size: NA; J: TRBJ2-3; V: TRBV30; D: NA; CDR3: CAWSGAGAVLRTDTQYF; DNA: TGTGCCTGGAGTGGGGCTGGGGCGGTACTTCGCACAGATACGCAGTATTTT
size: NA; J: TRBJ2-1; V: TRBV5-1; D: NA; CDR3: CASSLGNNYNEQFF; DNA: TGCGCCAGCAGCTTGGGAAACAACTACAATGAGCAGTTCTTC
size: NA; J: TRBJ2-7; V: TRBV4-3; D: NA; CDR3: CASSQVMSDYEQYF; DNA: TGCGCCAGCAGCCAAGTAATGTCGGATTACGAGCAGTACTTC
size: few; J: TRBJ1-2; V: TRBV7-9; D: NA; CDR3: CASSGDGSKIYGYTF; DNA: TGTGCCAGCAGCGGGGACGGTTCTAAGATCTATGGCTACACCTTC
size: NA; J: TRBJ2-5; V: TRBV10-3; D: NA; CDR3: CAISAKKGVETQYF; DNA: TGTGCCATCAGTGCGAAAAAAGGGGTGGAGACCCAGTACTTC
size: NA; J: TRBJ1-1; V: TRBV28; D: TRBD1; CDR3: CASSRRDRGLSGAFF; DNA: TGTGCCAGCAGCCGCAGGGACAGGGGGTTATCTGGAGCTTTCTTT
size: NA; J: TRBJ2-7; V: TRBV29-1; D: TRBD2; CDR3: CSVEGLAGHYEQYF; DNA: TGCAGCGTAGAAGGGCTAGCGGGGCACTACGAGCAGTACTTC
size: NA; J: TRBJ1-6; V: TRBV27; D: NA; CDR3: CASSLSMRNYNSPLHF; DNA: TGTGCCAGCAGTTTATCGATGAGGAATTATAATTCACCCCTCCACTTT
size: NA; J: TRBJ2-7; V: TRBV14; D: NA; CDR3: CASSPGGVAYEQYF; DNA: TGTGCCAGCAGCCCAGGGGGGGTTGCCTACGAGCAGTACTTC
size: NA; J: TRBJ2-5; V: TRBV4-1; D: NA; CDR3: CASSQLLAGEETQYF; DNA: TGCGCCAGCAGCCAACTGCTGGCAGGGGAAGAGACCCAGTACTTC
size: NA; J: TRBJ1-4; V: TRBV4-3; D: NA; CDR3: CASSQEVGFGPNEKLFF; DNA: TGCGCCAGCAGCCAAGAGGTCGGGTTTGGGCCTAATGAAAAACTGTTTTTT
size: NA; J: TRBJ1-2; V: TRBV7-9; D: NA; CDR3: CASSLVGRDGYTF; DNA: TGTGCCAGCAGCTTAGTGGGTAGGGATGGCTACACCTTC
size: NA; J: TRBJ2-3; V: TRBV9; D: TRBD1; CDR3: CASSVDRGPDTQYF; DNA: TGTGCCAGCAGCGTGGACAGGGGCCCAGATACGCAGTATTTT
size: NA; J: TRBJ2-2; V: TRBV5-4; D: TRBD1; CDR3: CASSSARTGVDTGELFF; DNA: TGTGCCAGCAGCTCGGCCCGGACAGGGGTTGACACCGGGGAGCTGTTTTTT
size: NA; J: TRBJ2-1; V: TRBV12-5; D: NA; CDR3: CAWVIEQFF; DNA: TGTGCCTGGGTGATTGAGCAGTTCTTC
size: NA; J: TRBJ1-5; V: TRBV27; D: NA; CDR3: CASGPWGDSNQPQHF; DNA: TGTGCCAGCGGTCCGTGGGGGGATAGCAATCAGCCCCAGCATTTT
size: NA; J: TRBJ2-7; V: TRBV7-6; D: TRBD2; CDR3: CASSRGSNYEQYF; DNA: TGTGCCAGCAGCCGCGGGAGTAACTACGAGCAGTACTTC
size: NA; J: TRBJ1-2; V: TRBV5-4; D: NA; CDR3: CASSLAGGDGYTF; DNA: TGTGCCAGCAGCTTGGCGGGAGGGGATGGCTACACCTTC
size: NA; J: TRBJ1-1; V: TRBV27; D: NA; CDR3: CASSFGVEAFF; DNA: TGTGCCAGCAGTTTCGGCGTTGAAGCTTTCTTT
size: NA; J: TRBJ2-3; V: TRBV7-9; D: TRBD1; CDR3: CASSSRDREPDTQYF; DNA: TGTGCCAGCAGCTCCCGGGACAGGGAACCAGATACGCAGTATTTT
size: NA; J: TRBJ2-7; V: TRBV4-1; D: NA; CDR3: CASSQVPDIPAYEQYF; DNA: TGCGCCAGCAGCCAAGTACCTGACATCCCAGCCTACGAGCAGTACTTC
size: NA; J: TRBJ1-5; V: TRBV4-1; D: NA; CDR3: CASSRVWGSSNQPQHF; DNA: TGCGCCAGCAGCCGCGTCTGGGGGTCTAGCAATCAGCCCCAGCATTTT
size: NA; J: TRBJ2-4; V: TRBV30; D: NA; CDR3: CAWGCSPKSSKNIQYF; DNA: TGTGCCTGGGGGTGTTCCCCGAAGAGTTCCAAAAACATTCAGTACTTC
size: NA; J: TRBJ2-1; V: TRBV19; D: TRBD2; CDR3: CASSIGLAGDEQFF; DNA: TGTGCCAGTAGTATAGGGCTAGCGGGGGACGAGCAGTTCTTC
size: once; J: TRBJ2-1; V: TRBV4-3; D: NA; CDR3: CASSQESSFMDEQFF; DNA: TGCGCCAGCAGCCAAGAGAGTTCATTCATGGATGAGCAGTTCTTC
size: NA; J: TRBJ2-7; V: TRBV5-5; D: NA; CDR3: CASSLEADYEQYF; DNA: TGTGCCAGCAGCTTGGAAGCGGACTACGAGCAGTACTTC
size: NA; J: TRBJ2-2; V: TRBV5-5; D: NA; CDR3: CASSLVAGELFF; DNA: TGTGCCAGCAGCTTGGTAGCCGGGGAGCTGTTTTTT
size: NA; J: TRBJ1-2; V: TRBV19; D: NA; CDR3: CASSARDAHRGGYTF; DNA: TGTGCCAGTAGTGCGCGGGACGCCCATCGGGGTGGCTACACCTTC
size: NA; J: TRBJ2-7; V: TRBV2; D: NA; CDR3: CASSEGYEQYF; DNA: TGTGCCAGCAGTGAAGGGTACGAGCAGTACTTC
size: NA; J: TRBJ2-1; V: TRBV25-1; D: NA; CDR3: CASSEFGGGNNEQFF; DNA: TGTGCCAGCAGTGAATTTGGAGGAGGTAACAATGAGCAGTTCTTC
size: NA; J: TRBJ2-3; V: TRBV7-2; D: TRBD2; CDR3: CASSFTSGYTDTQYF; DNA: TGTGCCAGCAGCTTTACTAGCGGGTATACAGATACGCAGTATTTT
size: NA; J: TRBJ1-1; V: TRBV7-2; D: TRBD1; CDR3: CASSSTGGKNTEAFF; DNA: TGTGCCAGCAGCTCGACAGGGGGTAAGAACACTGAAGCTTTCTTT
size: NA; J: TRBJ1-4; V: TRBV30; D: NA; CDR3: CAWSVGSPREKLFF; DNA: TGTGCCTGGAGTGTTGGGTCCCCGCGTGAAAAACTGTTTTTT
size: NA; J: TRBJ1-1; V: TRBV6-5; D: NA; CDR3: CASSYLGWERNTEAFF; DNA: TGTGCCAGCAGTTACCTCGGCTGGGAGCGGAACACTGAAGCTTTCTTT
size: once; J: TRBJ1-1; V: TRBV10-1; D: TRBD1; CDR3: CASSRTGVGSTEAFF; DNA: TGCGCCAGCAGTAGGACAGGGGTCGGGAGCACTGAAGCTTTCTTT